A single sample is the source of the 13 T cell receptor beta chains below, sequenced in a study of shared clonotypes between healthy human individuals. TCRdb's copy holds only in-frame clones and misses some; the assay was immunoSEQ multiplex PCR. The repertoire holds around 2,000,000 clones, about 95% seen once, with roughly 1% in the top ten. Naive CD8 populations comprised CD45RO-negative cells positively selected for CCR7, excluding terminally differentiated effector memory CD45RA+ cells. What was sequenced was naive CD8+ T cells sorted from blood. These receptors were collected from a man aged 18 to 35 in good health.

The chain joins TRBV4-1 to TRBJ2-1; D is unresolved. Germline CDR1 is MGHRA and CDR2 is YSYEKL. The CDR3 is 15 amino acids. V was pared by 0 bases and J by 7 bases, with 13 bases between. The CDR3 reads CASSQDTRAGNEQFF. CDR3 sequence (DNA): TGCGCCAGCAGCCAAGACACAAGGGCTGGGAATGAGCAGTTCTTC.

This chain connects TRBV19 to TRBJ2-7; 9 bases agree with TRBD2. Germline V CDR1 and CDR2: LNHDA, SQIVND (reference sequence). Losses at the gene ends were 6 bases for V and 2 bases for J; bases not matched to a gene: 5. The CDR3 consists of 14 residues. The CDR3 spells CASSSLAGAYEQYF. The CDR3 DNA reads TGTGCCAGTAGCTCATTAGCGGGGGCCTACGAGCAGTACTTC.

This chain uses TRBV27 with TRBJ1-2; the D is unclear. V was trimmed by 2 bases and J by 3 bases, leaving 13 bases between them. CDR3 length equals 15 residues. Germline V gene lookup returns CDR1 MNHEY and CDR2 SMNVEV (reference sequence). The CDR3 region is CASSLVVGSYYGYTF. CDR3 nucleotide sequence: TGTGCCAGCAGTTTAGTCGTAGGCAGCTACTATGGCTACACCTTC.

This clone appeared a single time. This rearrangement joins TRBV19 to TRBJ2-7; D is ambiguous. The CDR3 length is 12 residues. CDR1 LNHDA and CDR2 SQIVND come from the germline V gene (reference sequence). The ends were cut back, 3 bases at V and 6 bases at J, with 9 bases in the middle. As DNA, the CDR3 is TGTGCCAGTAGTATGGGTAGACGCGAGCAGTACTTC. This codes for CASSMGRREQYF.

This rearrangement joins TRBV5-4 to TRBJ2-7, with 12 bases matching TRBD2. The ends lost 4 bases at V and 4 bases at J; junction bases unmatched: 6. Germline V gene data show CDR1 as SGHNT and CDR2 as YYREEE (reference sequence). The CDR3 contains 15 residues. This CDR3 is CASSPTSGSQYEQYF. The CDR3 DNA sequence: TGTGCCAGCAGCCCGACTAGCGGGAGTCAATACGAGCAGTACTTC.

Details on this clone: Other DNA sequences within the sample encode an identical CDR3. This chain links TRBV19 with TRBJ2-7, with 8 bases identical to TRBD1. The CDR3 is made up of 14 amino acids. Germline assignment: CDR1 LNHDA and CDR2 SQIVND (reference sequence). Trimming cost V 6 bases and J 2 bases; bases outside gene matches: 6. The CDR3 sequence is CASSPGQVTYEQYF. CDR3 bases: TGTGCCAGTAGCCCGGGACAGGTTACCTACGAGCAGTACTTC.

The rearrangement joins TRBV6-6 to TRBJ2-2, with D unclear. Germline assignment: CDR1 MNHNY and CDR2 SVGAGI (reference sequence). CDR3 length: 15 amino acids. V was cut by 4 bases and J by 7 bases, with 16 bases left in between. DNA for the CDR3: TGTGCCAGCAGTTCCCTAGGTGGATCCAACGGGGAGCTGTTTTTT. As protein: CASSSLGGSNGELFF.

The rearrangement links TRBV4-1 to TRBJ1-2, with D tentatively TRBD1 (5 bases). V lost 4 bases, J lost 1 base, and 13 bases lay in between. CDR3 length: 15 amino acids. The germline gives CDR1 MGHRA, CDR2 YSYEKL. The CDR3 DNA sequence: TGCGCCAGCAGCCCCGAAACAGGCATTAACTATGGCTACACCTTC. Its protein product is CASSPETGINYGYTF.

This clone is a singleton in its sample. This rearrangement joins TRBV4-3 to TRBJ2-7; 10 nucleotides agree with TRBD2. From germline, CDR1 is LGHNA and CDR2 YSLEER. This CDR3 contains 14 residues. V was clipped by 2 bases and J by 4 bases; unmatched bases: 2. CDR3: CASSQKTSGYEQYF. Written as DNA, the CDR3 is TGCGCCAGCAGCCAAAAGACTAGCGGGTACGAGCAGTACTTC.

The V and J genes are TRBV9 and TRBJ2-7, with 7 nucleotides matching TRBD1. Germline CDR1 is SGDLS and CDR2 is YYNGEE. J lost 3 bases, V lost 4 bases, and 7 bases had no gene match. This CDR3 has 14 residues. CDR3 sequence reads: CASSFGTDFYEQYF. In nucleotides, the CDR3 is TGTGCCAGCAGCTTCGGGACAGACTTCTACGAGCAGTACTTC.

In nucleotides, the CDR3 is TGTGCCAGCAGTTACGGACAGGGGGCATACACCATATATTTT. Encoded protein: CASSYGQGAYTIYF. The chain couples TRBV6-5 to TRBJ1-3, with 11 bases that match TRBD1. Germline CDR1 reads MNHEY; CDR2 reads SVGAGI. This CDR3 contains 14 residues. With V trimmed by 2 bases and J by 8 bases, 2 bases remained unmatched.

The CDR3 reads CASSPGIPEGQYF. The CDR3 region has the DNA TGTGCCAGCAGCCCAGGGATTCCTGAGGGGCAGTACTTC. This chain joins TRBV5-4 and TRBJ2-7, with D perhaps being TRBD1 or TRBD2 (5 bases each). V was clipped by 4 bases and J by 9 bases, with 17 bases between them. The CDR3 runs 13 residues. CDR1 and CDR2 from the germline V gene are SGHNT and YYREEE (reference sequence).

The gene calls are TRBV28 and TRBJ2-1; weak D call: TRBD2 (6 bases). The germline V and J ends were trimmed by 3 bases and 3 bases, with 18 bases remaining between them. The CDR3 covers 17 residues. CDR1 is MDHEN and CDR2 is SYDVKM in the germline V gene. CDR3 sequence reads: CASSFDRGGALYNEQFF. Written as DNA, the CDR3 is TGTGCCAGCAGTTTCGACCGAGGCGGGGCTCTCTACAATGAGCAGTTCTTC.